This TCR beta chain was documented in a study of blood T cell repertoires in COVID-19. Across the study: The United States, Italy and Spain supplied acute and convalescent COVID-19 samples. From T cells, B-cell-depleted T cells, or PBMCs came the material, which was cDNA or gDNA.

The V end lost 5 bases, the J end lost 7 bases, and 9 bases lay between the germline ends. Germline lookup yields CDR1 MNHNY and CDR2 SVGAGI (reference sequence). This CDR3 contains 13 residues. Sequenced by immunoSEQ multiplex PCR; TCRdb stores in-frame clones only, minus some. The table records more than 65,000 clones, roughly 80% of them present only once. Sequencing used peripheral blood. The V gene is TRBV6-6, the J gene TRBJ1-6; unclear D gene. This sequence originates from a woman aged 80 or over with acute or convalescent COVID-19. As DNA, the CDR3 is TGTGCCAGCAGTATACGAGAAAATTCACCCCTCCACTTT. It encodes CASSIRENSPLHF.